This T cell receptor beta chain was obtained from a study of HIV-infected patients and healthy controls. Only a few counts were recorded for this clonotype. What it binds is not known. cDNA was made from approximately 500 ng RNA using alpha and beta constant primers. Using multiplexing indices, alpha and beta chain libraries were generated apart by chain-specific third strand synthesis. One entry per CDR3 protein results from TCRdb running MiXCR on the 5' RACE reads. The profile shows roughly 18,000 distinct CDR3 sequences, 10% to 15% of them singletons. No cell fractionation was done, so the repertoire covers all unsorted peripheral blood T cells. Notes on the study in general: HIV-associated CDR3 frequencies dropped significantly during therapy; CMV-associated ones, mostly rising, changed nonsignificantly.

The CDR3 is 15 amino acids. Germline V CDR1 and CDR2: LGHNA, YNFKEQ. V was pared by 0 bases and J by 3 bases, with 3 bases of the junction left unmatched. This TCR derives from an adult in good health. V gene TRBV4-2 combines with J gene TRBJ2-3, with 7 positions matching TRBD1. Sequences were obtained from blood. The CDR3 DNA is TGTGCCAGCAGCCAAGACAGGGGGACGACAGATACGCAGTATTTT. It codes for CASSQDRGTTDTQYF.